The 30 T cell receptor beta chains below all came from one sample that was sequenced in a study of blood T cell repertoires in COVID-19. Sequencing used immunoSEQ multiplex PCR; TCRdb keeps in-frame clones, though not all of them. The sample lists about 370,000 clones; 80% to 90% were seen once. The sequenced sample was PBMCs or T cells enriched from blood (not recorded which). These receptor sequences come from a man between 18 and 29 years old who had recovered from COVID-19.

In regard to this clone: Germline and junction disagree at one end, which may indicate a read error. This chain connects TRBV3-1 (or the pseudogene TRBV3-2) to TRBJ1-2; D uncertain. Germline V gene data show CDR1 as LGHDT and CDR2 as YNNKEL (reference sequence). CDR3 length: 12 amino acids. Here the CDR3 DNA reads TGTGCCAGCAGCCAAGGTCCCGATCTACCCCGCTTC. The encoded protein is CASSQGPDLPRF.

The V and J genes are TRBV7-2 and TRBJ1-3; D unresolved. The V end was cut by 6 bases, the J end by 0 bases, with 9 bases between. The CDR3 spans 14 residues. CDR1 SGHTA and CDR2 FQGNSA come from the germline V gene. The CDR3 DNA reads TGTGCCAGCAGTTCAGCGAGCTCTGGAAACACCATATATTTT. Translation gives CASSSASSGNTIYF.

The chain combines TRBV3-1 (or the pseudogene TRBV3-2) with TRBJ1-4; 10 nucleotides agree with TRBD1. V lost 4 bases to trimming and J lost 6 bases; unmatched junction nucleotides: 5. CDR1 LGHDT and CDR2 YNNKEL come from the germline V gene (reference sequence). The CDR3 runs to 15 residues. CDR3 in DNA: TGTGCCAGCAGCCCTTTCGGGACAGGGGATGAAAAACTGTTTTTT. Protein product: CASSPFGTGDEKLFF.

The chain is built from TRBV27 and TRBJ1-6; the D is unclear. The germline V gene encodes CDR1 MNHEY and CDR2 SMNVEV (reference sequence). This CDR3 is 13 amino acids long. V shed 3 bases and J shed 10 bases, with 10 bases lying between them. Here the CDR3 DNA reads TGTGCCAGCAGTTTTTCGAAGGAGTCACCCCTCCACTTT. It translates to CASSFSKESPLHF.

The rearrangement links TRBV9 to TRBJ1-2; 12 positions agree with TRBD1. The CDR3 spans 14 residues. Trimming at V came to 4 bases and at J to 8 bases, leaving 6 bases not matched to a gene. The germline V gene encodes CDR1 SGDLS and CDR2 YYNGEE. The CDR3 DNA is TGTGCCAGCAGCCCGGGACAGGGGGCCGACGGCTACACCTTC. Its protein product is CASSPGQGADGYTF.

CDR3 nucleotide sequence: TGTGCCAGCAGTTTCGACGGACAGGGATTGTTTGAAAAACTGTTTTTT. Encoded protein: CASSFDGQGLFEKLFF. The V and J genes are TRBV27 and TRBJ1-4; TRBD1 matches 8 bases. This CDR3 is built from 16 residues. Germline loops: CDR1 MNHEY, CDR2 SMNVEV (reference sequence). V lost 3 bases and J lost 7; bases outside the gene matches: 10.

This chain connects TRBV2 to TRBJ2-5, with TRBD2 matching 15 bases. CDR1 SNHLY and CDR2 FYNNEI come from the germline V gene. J was trimmed by 4 bases and V by 9 bases; bases with no gene match: 3. The CDR3 is made up of 14 amino acids. In nucleotides, the CDR3 is TGTGCCAGGGGGACTAGCGGGAGGCGAGAGACCCAGTACTTC. Its translation is CARGTSGRRETQYF.

The gene calls are TRBV9 and TRBJ2-1, with 11 bases fitting TRBD1. This CDR3 comprises 15 residues. J was trimmed by 5 bases and V by 4 bases; bases with no gene match: 5. Germline loops: CDR1 SGDLS, CDR2 YYNGEE. The CDR3 DNA sequence: TGTGCCAGCAGCTCGGGACAGGGGGACCACAATGAGCAGTTCTTC. It is translated as CASSSGQGDHNEQFF.

The chain joins TRBV13 to TRBJ2-5; D unresolved. CDR3 length equals 15 residues. The ends were cut back, 5 bases at V and 4 bases at J, with 17 bases in the middle. The V gene's germline CDR1 is PRHDT and CDR2 FYEKMQ (reference sequence). The CDR3 DNA follows: TGTGCCAGCAGCACCCTAGAGGAGAGTGGAGAGACCCAGTACTTC. Its protein product is CASSTLEESGETQYF.

The chain carries TRBV5-1 and TRBJ2-5; 7 bases agree with TRBD1. With 1 base clipped from V and 3 bases from J, the junction kept 6 bases outside the gene matches. The germline CDR1 and CDR2 sequences are SGHRS and YFSETQ. The CDR3 is made up of 15 amino acids. CDR3 nucleotides: TGCGCCAGCAGCTTGAGTGGGACAGTAGAAGAGACCCAGTACTTC. It is translated as CASSLSGTVEETQYF.

V is TRBV7-2 and J is TRBJ1-2; a weak D match, TRBD1 (5 bases). The CDR3 extends over 15 amino acids. V was trimmed by 3 bases and J by 2 bases, leaving 13 bases between them. Germline assignment: CDR1 SGHTA and CDR2 FQGNSA. CDR3 protein: CASSFQGGANYGYTF. The CDR3 DNA reads TGTGCCAGCAGCTTTCAGGGTGGCGCAAACTATGGCTACACCTTC.

The rearrangement links TRBV5-1 to TRBJ2-2, with TRBD1 as a possible D gene (6 bases). Germline V CDR1 and CDR2: SGHRS, YFSETQ. V was trimmed by 0 bases and J by 0 bases, leaving 9 bases between them. This CDR3 is built from 16 residues. In nucleotides, the CDR3 is TGCGCCAGCAGCTTGGTGCCAGGGGCGAACACCGGGGAGCTGTTTTTT. It translates to CASSLVPGANTGELFF.

CDR3 loop: CASSPRGQGALSNQPQHF. DNA for the CDR3: TGTGCCAGCTCACCTCGGGGACAGGGGGCCCTTAGCAATCAGCCCCAGCATTTT. The chain has TRBV18 and TRBJ1-5, with 12 nucleotides matching TRBD1. The CDR3 consists of 18 residues. With V trimmed by 3 bases and J by 0 bases, 6 bases remained unmatched. Looked up from germline, CDR1 is KGHSH and CDR2 is LQKENI.

This chain joins TRBV11-1 and TRBJ2-2; D is ambiguous. With 8 bases removed from V and 6 bases from J, the gap between germline ends came to 16 bases. The CDR3 sequence is 14 residues long. Germline V gives CDR1 SGHAT, CDR2 FQDESV (reference sequence). CDR3 bases: TGTGCCAGCTCCCTAGACCCATTTCCCGGGGAGCTGTTTTTT. This translates into CASSLDPFPGELFF.

The chain links TRBV4-2 to TRBJ2-3; the match to TRBD2 covers 7 bases. The CDR3 is 15 residues long. V lost 5 bases and J lost 5; bases outside the gene matches: 10. Germline CDR1 is LGHNA and CDR2 is YNFKEQ. The CDR3 reads CASSSGGMVRDTQYF. CDR3 nucleotide sequence: TGTGCCAGCAGCTCGGGGGGAATGGTGCGAGATACGCAGTATTTT.

This chain joins TRBV18 and TRBJ1-5; 10 nucleotides match TRBD1. There are 17 residues in the CDR3. V gave up 3 bases and J gave up 0 bases; unmatched junction bases: 5. CDR1 and CDR2 (germline): KGHSH, LQKENI. CDR3 loop: CASSPGQGPYSNQPQHF. The DNA for the CDR3 is TGTGCCAGCTCACCGGGACAGGGGCCTTATAGCAATCAGCCCCAGCATTTT. The full variable domain, its missing parts supplied by reference TRBV18 and TRBJ1-5, is NAGVMQNPRHLVRRRGQEARLRCSPMKGHSHVYWYRQLPEEGLKFMVYLQKENIIDESGMPKERFSAEFPKEGPSILRIQQVVRGDSAAYFCASSPGQGPYSNQPQHFGDGTRLSIL.

The chain couples TRBV10-3 to TRBJ2-7; D gene ambiguous. The CDR3 totals 14 residues. With 4 bases removed from V and 0 bases from J, the gap between germline ends came to 10 bases. The germline CDR1 and CDR2 sequences are ENHRY and SYGVKD. The CDR3 nucleotides are TGTGCCATCAGTGGATTAGCCGGCTCCTACGAGCAGTACTTC. Translating it yields CAISGLAGSYEQYF.

Remarks on this clone: In the same sample, other DNA sequences code for this CDR3. This sequence joins TRBV9 and TRBJ2-1; 9 nucleotides line up with TRBD1. The germline V gene encodes CDR1 SGDLS and CDR2 YYNGEE. Trimming took 2 bases from V and 2 from J; bases not matched to a gene: 2. The CDR3 has 15 amino acids. The CDR3 spells CASSVGQGAYNEQFF. The CDR3 DNA reads as TGTGCCAGCAGCGTGGGACAGGGTGCCTACAATGAGCAGTTCTTC.

The rearrangement uses TRBV5-1 and TRBJ2-5; weak D call: TRBD1 (6 bases). Germline V CDR1 and CDR2: SGHRS, YFSETQ. V was shortened by 5 bases and J by 2 bases, with 10 bases between the two germline ends. The CDR3 consists of 13 residues. The CDR3 bases are TGCGCCAGCAGGCCGGGGACACAAGAGACCCAGTACTTC. This codes for CASRPGTQETQYF.

The chain couples TRBV19 to TRBJ1-5; 7 bases fit TRBD1. The length of the CDR3 is 15 residues. The V and J ends lost 2 bases and 2 bases, in that order; junction bases with no gene match: 3. Per the germline V gene, CDR1 is LNHDA and CDR2 is SQIVND (reference sequence). CDR3 loop: CASSILTGGNQPQHF. CDR3 nucleotides: TGTGCCAGTAGTATACTAACAGGGGGCAATCAGCCCCAGCATTTT.

This clone was picked up a small number of times. The J gene is TRBJ2-7, the V gene TRBV28; tentative D call: TRBD2 (5 bases). Germline CDR1 reads MDHEN; CDR2 reads SYDVKM. The CDR3 is 17 amino acids. V dropped 2 bases and J dropped 2 bases, with 19 bases sitting between them. The CDR3 bases are TGTGCCAGCAGTTTAAATCGGGGTTCGTTAGTGACCTACGAGCAGTACTTC. This translates into CASSLNRGSLVTYEQYF.

The chain employs TRBV11-2 and TRBJ2-1, with TRBD2 matching 7 bases. Looked up from germline, CDR1 is SGHAT and CDR2 is FQNNGV. The CDR3 sequence is 15 residues long. Trimming took 7 bases from V and 3 from J; bases not matched to a gene: 9. In nucleotides, the CDR3 is TGTGCCAGCACCGTCGGGTCTAGCGGCTACAATGAGCAGTTCTTC. This gives the protein CASTVGSSGYNEQFF.

The rearrangement links TRBV6-6 to TRBJ1-4, with 7 nucleotides matching TRBD1. Germline V gene sequence: CDR1 MNHNY, CDR2 SVGAGI (reference sequence). CDR3 length: 14 residues. The junction had 8 bases not matched to a gene; V was cut back by 6 bases and J by 7 bases. CDR3 DNA sequence: TGTGCCAGCAGGGACAGGAGTTTTGGTGAAAAACTGTTTTTT. It specifies CASRDRSFGEKLFF.

The rearrangement links TRBV27 to TRBJ1-1; D might be TRBD1 (6 bases). This CDR3 has 13 amino acids. V was pared by 4 bases and J by 1 base, with 7 bases between. CDR1 and CDR2 from the germline V gene are MNHEY and SMNVEV (reference sequence). This CDR3 is CASSWGQNTEAFF. In nucleotides, the CDR3 is TGTGCCAGCAGTTGGGGACAGAACACTGAAGCTTTCTTT.

This clone was seen only a few times. The rearrangement joins TRBV9 to TRBJ2-7; tentatively, D is TRBD1 (6 bases). This CDR3 is built from 15 residues. Germline V gene data show CDR1 as SGDLS and CDR2 as YYNGEE. The V gene lost 0 bases and the J gene lost 2 bases, with 12 bases spanning the gap. Here the CDR3 DNA reads TGTGCCAGCAGCGTAGGGGCTGGACAGACCTACGAGCAGTACTTC. As protein: CASSVGAGQTYEQYF.

The chain has TRBV7-2 and TRBJ1-4, with D possibly matching TRBD1 (5 bases). V gave up 1 base and J gave up 3 bases, with 9 bases separating them. CDR1 is SGHTA and CDR2 is FQGNSA in the germline V gene. This CDR3 has 15 amino acids. CDR3: CASSLGGRANEKLFF. The CDR3 nucleotides are TGTGCCAGCAGCTTAGGGGGGAGGGCTAATGAAAAACTGTTTTTT. Variable domain in full (rest from reference TRBV7-2 and TRBJ1-4): GAGVSQSPSNKVTEKGKDVELRCDPISGHTALYWYRQSLGQGLEFLIYFQGNSAPDKSGLPSDRFSAERTGGSVSTLTIQRTQQEDSAVYLCASSLGGRANEKLFFGSGTQLSVL.

This clone was recorded only once. The chain has TRBV5-1 and TRBJ1-1, with 8 bases lining up with TRBD1. V lost 4 bases and J lost 4; bases outside the gene matches: 9. Per germline, CDR1 SGHRS and CDR2 YFSETQ. The CDR3 is made up of 15 amino acids. The CDR3 sequence: CASSDGQGIGTEAFF. CDR3 DNA: TGCGCCAGCAGCGACGGACAGGGAATTGGCACTGAAGCTTTCTTT.

The V and J genes are TRBV5-1 and TRBJ1-1; weak D call: TRBD1 (5 bases). V lost 4 bases and J lost 5, with 18 bases in between. Germline assignment: CDR1 SGHRS and CDR2 YFSETQ. The CDR3 is 15 residues long. The CDR3 DNA sequence: TGCGCCAGCAGCCTGGGGACTGTCCGTGGTACTGAAGCTTTCTTT. Protein sequence: CASSLGTVRGTEAFF.

This clone was counted a single time. The V gene is TRBV5-4, the J gene TRBJ2-7, with 10 positions matching TRBD1. Germline CDR1 SGHNT, CDR2 YYREEE (reference sequence). This CDR3 has 14 residues. V was clipped by 4 bases and J by 2 bases; unmatched bases: 3. The CDR3 DNA is TGTGCCAGCAGCCCAGGGACAGGGGCCTACGAGCAGTACTTC. Translating gives CASSPGTGAYEQYF.

This sequence joins TRBV18 and TRBJ1-1, with TRBD1 identical over 8 bases. CDR1 and CDR2 (germline): KGHSH, LQKENI. The CDR3 length is 14 residues. V was clipped by 7 bases and J by 4 bases; unmatched bases: 8. For the CDR3, the DNA is TGTGCCAGCTTAGGCGACAGGGGTATCACTGAAGCTTTCTTT. It is translated as CASLGDRGITEAFF.